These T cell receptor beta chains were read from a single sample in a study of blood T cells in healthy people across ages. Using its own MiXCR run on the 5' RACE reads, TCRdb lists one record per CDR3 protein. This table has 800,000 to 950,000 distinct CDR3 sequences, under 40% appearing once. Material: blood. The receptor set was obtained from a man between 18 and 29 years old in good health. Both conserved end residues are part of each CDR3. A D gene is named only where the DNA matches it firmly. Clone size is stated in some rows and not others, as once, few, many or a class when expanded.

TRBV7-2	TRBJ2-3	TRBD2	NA	TGTGCCAGCAGCCGTGGGGGGGGTGACACAGATACGCAGTATTTT	CASSRGGGDTDTQYF
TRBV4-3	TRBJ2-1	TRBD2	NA	TGCGCCAGCAGCCCCGTGGGAGCGGGGGAGCAGTTCTTC	CASSPVGAGEQFF
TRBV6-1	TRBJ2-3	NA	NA	TGTGCCGCCCGGATCTCTACTAGCACAGATACGCAGTATTTT	CAARISTSTDTQYF
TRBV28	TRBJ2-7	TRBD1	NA	TGTGCCAGCAGCCGGTCGACAGGGGCCTCCTACGAGCAGTACTTC	CASSRSTGASYEQYF
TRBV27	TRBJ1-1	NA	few	TGTGCCAGCAGTCCGAAACCGAACACTGAAGCTTTCTTT	CASSPKPNTEAFF
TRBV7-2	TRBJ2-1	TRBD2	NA	TGTGCCAGCAGCCCCTCTAGCGGGGGTAGGGATGAGCAGTTCTTC	CASSPSSGGRDEQFF
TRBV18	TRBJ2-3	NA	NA	TGTGCCAGCTCACCAGGGGACTGGTACACAGATACGCAGTATTTT	CASSPGDWYTDTQYF
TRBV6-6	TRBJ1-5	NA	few	TGTGCCAGCAGTCCCCCGGACAGCCGCAATCAGCCCCAGCATTTT	CASSPPDSRNQPQHF
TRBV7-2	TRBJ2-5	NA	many	TGTGCCAGCAGCTTAGTCACCCTCCAAGAGACCCAGTACTTC	CASSLVTLQETQYF
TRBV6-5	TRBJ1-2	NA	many	TGTGCCAGCAGTCCTACTCTGGGATATGGCTACACCTTC	CASSPTLGYGYTF
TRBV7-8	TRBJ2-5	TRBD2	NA	TGTGCCAGCAGCGTCGGACTAGGGAAAGAGACCCAGTACTTC	CASSVGLGKETQYF
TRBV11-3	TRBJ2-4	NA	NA	TGTGCCAGCAGCTCAGGGGTAGCATGGAACATTCAGTACTTC	CASSSGVAWNIQYF
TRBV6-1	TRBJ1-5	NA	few	TGTGCCAGCGCCTTCGGGGTAGGCAATCAGCCCCAGCATTTT	CASAFGVGNQPQHF
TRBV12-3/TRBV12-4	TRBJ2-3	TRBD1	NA	TGTGCCAGCAATCGGACAGGGGGCACAGATACGCAGTATTTT	CASNRTGGTDTQYF
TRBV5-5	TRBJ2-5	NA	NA	TGTGCCGGCAGCTTTTCGAGCAGGGCTCCGGGAGAGACCCAGTACTTC	CAGSFSSRAPGETQYF
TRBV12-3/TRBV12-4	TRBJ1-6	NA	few	TGTGCCAGCAGTCCCGGTCTAAGTGGTAATTCACCCCTCCACTTT	CASSPGLSGNSPLHF
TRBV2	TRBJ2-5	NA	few	TGTGCCAGCTCCGGCCAGGGGCCACAAGAGACCCAGTACTTC	CASSGQGPQETQYF